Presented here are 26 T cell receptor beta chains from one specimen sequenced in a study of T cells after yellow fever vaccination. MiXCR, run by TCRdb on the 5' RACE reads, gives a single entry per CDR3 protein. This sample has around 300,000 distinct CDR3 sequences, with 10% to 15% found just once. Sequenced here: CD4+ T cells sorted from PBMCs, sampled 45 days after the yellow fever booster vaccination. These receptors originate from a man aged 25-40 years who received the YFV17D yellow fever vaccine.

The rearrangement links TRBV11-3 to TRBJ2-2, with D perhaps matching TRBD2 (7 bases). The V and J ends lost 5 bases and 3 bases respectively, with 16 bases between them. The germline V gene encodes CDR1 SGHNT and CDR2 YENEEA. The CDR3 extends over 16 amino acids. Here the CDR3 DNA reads TGTGCCAGCAGCGGGGGGGCCCAGACTGACACCGGGGAGCTGTTTTTT. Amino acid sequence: CASSGGAQTDTGELFF.

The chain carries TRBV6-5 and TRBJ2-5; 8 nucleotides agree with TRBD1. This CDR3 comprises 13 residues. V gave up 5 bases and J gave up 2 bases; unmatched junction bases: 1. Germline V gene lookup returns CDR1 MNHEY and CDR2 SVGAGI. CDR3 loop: CASSHRGQETQYF. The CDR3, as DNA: TGTGCCAGCAGTCACAGGGGGCAAGAGACCCAGTACTTC.

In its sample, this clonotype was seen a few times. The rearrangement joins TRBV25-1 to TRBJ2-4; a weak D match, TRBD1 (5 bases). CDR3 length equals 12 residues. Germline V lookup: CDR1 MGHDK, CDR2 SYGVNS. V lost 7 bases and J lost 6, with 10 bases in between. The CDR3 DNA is TGTGCCAGCAAGGGGAATGGAAACATTCAGTACTTC. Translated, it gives CASKGNGNIQYF.

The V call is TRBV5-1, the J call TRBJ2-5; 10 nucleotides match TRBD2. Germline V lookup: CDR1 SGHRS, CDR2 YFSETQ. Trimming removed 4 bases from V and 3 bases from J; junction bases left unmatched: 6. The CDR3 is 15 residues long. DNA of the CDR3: TGCGCCAGCAGCAACCCCGGACTAGCGGAAGAGACCCAGTACTTC. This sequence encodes CASSNPGLAEETQYF.

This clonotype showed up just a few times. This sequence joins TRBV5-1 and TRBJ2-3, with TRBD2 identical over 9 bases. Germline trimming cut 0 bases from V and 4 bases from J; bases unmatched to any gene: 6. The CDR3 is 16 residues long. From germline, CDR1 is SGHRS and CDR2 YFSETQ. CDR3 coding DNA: TGCGCCAGCAGCTTGGCGGCTAGCGGGGCGTCAGATACGCAGTATTTT. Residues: CASSLAASGASDTQYF.

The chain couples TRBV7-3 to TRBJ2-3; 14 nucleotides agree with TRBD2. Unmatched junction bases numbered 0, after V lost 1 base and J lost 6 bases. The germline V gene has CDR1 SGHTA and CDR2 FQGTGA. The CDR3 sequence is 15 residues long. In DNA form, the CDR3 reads TGTGCCAGCAGCTTAAGGACTAGCGGGAGGGATACGCAGTATTTT. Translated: CASSLRTSGRDTQYF.

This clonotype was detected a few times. The CDR3 nucleotides are TGTGCCAGCAGCTTAGGTATGCTCCCAAGCACAGATACGCAGTATTTT. This codes for CASSLGMLPSTDTQYF. The chain joins TRBV7-2 to TRBJ2-3; D not certain. The CDR3 spans 16 residues. V lost 1 base to trimming and J lost 0 bases, with 11 bases between them. CDR1 SGHTA and CDR2 FQGNSA come from the germline V gene.

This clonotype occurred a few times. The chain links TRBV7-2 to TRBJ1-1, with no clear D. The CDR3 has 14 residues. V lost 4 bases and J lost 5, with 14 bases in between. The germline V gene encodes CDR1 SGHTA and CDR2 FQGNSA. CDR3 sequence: CASSSYLGGTEAFF. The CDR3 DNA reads TGTGCCAGCAGCTCATACCTGGGAGGTACTGAAGCTTTCTTT.

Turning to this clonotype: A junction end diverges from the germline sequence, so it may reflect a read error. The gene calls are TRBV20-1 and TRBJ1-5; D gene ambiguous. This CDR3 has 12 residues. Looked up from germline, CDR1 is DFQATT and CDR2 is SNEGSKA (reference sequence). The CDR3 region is CSARGSYQPQHF. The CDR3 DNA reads TGCAGTGCTAGGGGTAGCTATCAGCCCCAGCATTTT.

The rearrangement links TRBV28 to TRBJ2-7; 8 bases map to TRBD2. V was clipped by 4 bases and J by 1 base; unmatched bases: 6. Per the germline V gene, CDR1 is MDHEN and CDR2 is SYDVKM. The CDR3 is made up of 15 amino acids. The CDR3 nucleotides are TGTGCCAGCAGTTCAAGCGGGGGTGTGTCCTACGAGCAGTACTTC. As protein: CASSSSGGVSYEQYF. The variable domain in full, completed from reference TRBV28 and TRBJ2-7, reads DVKVTQSSRYLVKRTGEKVFLECVQDMDHENMFWYRQDPGLGLRLIYFSYDVKMKEKGDIPEGYSVSREKKERFSLILESASTNQTSMYLCASSSSGGVSYEQYFGPGTRLTVT.

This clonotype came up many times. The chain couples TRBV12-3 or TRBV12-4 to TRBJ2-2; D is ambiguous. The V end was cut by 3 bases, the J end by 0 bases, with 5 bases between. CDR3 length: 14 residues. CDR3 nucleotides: TGTGCCAGCAGTTTTCGGGCGAACACCGGGGAGCTGTTTTTT. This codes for CASSFRANTGELFF.

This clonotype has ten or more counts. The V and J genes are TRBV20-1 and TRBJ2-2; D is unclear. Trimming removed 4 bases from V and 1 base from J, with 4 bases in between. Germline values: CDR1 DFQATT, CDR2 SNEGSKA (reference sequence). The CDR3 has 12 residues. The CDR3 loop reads CSANKNTGELFF. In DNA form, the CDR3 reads TGCAGTGCTAACAAGAACACCGGGGAGCTGTTTTTT.

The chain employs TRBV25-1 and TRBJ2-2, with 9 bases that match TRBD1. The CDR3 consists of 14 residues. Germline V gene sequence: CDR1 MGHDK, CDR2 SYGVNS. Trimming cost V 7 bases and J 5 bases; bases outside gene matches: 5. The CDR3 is CASMGTGWTGELFF. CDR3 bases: TGTGCCAGCATGGGGACAGGGTGGACCGGGGAGCTGTTTTTT.

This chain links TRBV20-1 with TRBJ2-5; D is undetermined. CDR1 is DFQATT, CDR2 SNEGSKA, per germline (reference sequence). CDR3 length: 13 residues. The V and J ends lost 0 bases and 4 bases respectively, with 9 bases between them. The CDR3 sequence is CSARERLGETQYF. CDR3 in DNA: TGCAGTGCTAGAGAGCGTTTAGGAGAGACCCAGTACTTC.

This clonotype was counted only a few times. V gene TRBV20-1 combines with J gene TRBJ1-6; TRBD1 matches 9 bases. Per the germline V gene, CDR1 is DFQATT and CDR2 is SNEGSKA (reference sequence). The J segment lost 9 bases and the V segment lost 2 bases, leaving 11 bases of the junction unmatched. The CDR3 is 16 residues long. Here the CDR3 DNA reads TGCAGTGCTAGACCTCCCTCGGGACAGGGCGGTTCACCCCTCCACTTT. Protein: CSARPPSGQGGSPLHF.

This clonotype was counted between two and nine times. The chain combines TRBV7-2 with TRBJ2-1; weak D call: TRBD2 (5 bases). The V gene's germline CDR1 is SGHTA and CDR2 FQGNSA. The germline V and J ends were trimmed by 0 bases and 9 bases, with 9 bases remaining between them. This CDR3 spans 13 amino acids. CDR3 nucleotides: TGTGCCAGCAGCTTAGCGCTAGCTGGTGAGCAGTTCTTC. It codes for CASSLALAGEQFF.

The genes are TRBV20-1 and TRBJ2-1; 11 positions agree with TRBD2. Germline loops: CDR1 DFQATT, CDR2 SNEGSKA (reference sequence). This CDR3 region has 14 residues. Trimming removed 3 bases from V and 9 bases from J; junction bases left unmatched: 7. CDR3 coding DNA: TGCAGTGCTAGTGCTCTAGCGGGAGGTACTGAGCAGTTCTTC. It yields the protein CSASALAGGTEQFF.

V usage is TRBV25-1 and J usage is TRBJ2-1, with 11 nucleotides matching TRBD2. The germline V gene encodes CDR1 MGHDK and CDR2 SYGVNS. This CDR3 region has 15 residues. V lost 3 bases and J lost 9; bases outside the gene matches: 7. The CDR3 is CASSEELAGGAEQFF. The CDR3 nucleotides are TGTGCCAGCAGTGAGGAGCTAGCGGGAGGTGCTGAGCAGTTCTTC.

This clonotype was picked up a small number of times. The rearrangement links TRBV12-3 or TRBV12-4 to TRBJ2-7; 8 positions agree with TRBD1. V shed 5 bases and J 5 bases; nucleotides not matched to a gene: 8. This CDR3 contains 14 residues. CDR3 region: CASSVDRVVDEQYF. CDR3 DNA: TGTGCCAGCAGTGTGGACAGGGTAGTCGACGAGCAGTACTTC.

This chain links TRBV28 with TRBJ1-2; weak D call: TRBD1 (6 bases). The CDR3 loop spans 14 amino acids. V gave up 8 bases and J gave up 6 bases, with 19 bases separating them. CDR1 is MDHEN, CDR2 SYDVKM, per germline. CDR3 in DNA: TGTGCCAGCCGCCGGGGGGGGGCCGGTGATGGCTACACCTTC. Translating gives CASRRGGAGDGYTF.

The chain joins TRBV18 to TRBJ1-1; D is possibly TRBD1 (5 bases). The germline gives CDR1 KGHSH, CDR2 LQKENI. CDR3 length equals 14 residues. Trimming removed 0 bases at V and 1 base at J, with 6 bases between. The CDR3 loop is CASSPPQGNTEAFF. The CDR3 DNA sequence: TGTGCCAGCTCACCACCGCAGGGGAACACTGAAGCTTTCTTT.

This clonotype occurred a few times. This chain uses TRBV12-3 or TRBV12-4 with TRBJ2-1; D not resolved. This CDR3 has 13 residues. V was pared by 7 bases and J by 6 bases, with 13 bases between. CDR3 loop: CASTSPQSNEQFF. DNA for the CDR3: TGTGCCAGCACCTCCCCTCAATCCAATGAGCAGTTCTTC.

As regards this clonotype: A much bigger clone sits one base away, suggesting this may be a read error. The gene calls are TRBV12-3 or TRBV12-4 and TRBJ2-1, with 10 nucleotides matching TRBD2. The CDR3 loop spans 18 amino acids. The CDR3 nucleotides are TGTGCCATCAGTTTTCGGTCTTCTAGCGGGAGTCTCCACAATGAGCAGTTCTTC. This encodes CAISFRSSSGSLHNEQFF.

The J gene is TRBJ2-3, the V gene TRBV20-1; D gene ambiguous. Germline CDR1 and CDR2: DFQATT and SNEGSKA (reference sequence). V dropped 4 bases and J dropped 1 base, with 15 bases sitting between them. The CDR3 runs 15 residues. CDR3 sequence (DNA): TGCAGTGCTACCGGAAAGCGACGCGGCACAGATACGCAGTATTTT. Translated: CSATGKRRGTDTQYF.

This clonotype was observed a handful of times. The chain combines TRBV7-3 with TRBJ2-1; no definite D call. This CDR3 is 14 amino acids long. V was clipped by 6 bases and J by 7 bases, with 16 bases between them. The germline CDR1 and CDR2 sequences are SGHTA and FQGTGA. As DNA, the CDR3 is TGTGCCAGCAGAAGACGAAGCCATGATAATGAGCAGTTCTTC. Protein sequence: CASRRRSHDNEQFF.

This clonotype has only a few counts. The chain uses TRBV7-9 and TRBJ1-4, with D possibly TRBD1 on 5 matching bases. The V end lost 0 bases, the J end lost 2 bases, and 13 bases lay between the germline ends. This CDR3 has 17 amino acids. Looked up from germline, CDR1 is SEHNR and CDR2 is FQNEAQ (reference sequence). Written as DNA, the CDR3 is TGTGCCAGCAGCTTAGCCTGGGGGGACCTGACTAATGAAAAACTGTTTTTT. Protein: CASSLAWGDLTNEKLFF.